This TCR beta chain stems from a study of T cell repertoires in cytomegalovirus infection. As for the study in general: Based on public TCR beta signatures, there were indications of CMV infection and of a matching HLA type. Overall study findings and caveats: The ex vivo response was dominated by HLA-C-restricted CMV-specific TCR beta clonotypes. Cumulated frequencies of public TCR beta families served to identify carriers of CMV plus the relevant HLA.

Each CDR3 protein is one row after TCRdb ran MiXCR on the reads. The sample lists 68,000 or so distinct CDR3 sequences, 20% to 25% occurring once. CDR3 size: 15 residues. Trimming removed 0 bases at V and 2 bases at J, with 11 bases between. Germline V CDR1 and CDR2: LGHNA, YNFKEQ. A single count supports this clonotype. Its antigen is unidentified. The chain uses TRBV4-2 and TRBJ2-7; D is possibly TRBD2 (6 bases). What was sequenced was PBMCs, sequenced either directly or after in vitro stimulation (not recorded which). This sequence originates from a human donor in good health (CMV status not recorded). Some clones in this sample may be carry-over from other donors' samples. The CDR3 DNA reads as TGTGCCAGCAGCCAAGATCCTGGAGGGCCCTACGAGCAGTACTTC. This encodes CASSQDPGGPYEQYF.